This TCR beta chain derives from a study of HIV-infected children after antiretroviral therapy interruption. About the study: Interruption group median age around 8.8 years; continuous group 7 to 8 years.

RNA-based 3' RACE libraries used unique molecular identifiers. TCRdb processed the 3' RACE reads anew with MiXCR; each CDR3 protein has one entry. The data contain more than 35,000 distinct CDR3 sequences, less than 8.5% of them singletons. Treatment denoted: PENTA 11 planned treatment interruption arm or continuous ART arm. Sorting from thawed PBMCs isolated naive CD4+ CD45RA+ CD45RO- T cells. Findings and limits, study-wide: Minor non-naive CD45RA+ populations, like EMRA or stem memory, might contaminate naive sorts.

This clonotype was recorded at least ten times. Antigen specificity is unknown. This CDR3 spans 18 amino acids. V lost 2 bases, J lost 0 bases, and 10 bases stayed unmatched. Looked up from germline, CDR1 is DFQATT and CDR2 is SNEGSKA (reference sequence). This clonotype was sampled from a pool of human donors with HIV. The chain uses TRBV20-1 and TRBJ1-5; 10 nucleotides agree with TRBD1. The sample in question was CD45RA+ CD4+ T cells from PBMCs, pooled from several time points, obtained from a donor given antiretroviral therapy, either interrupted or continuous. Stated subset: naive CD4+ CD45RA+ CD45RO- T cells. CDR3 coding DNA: TGCAGTGCTAGAAGGCGACAGGGGGCGCTTAATAGCAATCAGCCCCAGCATTTT. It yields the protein CSARRRQGALNSNQPQHF.